Sequencing of this T cell receptor beta chain was carried out in a study of blood T cell repertoires in COVID-19. The overall study: There were acute and convalescent COVID-19 samples, and they came from the United States, Italy and Spain.

Repertoires were generated with immunoSEQ multiplex PCR, while TCRdb's copy carries only in-frame clones and drops some. The sample lists about 220,000 clones, roughly 87% seen once, with under 2% in the top ten. CDR1 is MDHEN, CDR2 SYDVKM, per germline. After removal of 3 bases from V and 6 bases from J, the junction contained 5 bases not matched to a gene. The CDR3 has 13 residues. This sequence was found in a man between 35 and 55 years old with active or convalescent COVID-19. Sample: peripheral blood. The chain couples TRBV28 to TRBJ2-7, with 7 bases identical to TRBD1. In DNA, the CDR3 is TGTGCCAGCAGTTTTAACAGGGGAACCGAGCAGTACTTC. It codes for CASSFNRGTEQYF. Variable domain in full (rest from reference TRBV28 and TRBJ2-7): DVKVTQSSRYLVKRTGEKVFLECVQDMDHENMFWYRQDPGLGLRLIYFSYDVKMKEKGDIPEGYSVSREKKERFSLILESASTNQTSMYLCASSFNRGTEQYFGPGTRLTVT.